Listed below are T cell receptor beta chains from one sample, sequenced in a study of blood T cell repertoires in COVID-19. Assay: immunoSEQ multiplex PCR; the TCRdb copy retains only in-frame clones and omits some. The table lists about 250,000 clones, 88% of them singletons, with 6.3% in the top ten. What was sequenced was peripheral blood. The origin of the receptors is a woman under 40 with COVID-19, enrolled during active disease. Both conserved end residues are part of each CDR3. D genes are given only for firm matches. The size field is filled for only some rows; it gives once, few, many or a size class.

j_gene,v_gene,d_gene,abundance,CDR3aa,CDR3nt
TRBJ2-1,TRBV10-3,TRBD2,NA,CATASSGGAYNEQFF,TGTGCCACCGCCTCTAGCGGGGGGGCTTATAATGAGCAGTTCTTC
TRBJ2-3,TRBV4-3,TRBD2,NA,CASSQSGAATISTDTQYF,TGCGCCAGCAGCCAAAGCGGGGCCGCTACGATCTCCACAGATACGCAGTATTTT
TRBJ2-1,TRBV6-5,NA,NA,CASRRTGSSYNEQFF,TGTGCCAGCAGACGGACGGGGAGCTCCTACAATGAGCAGTTCTTC
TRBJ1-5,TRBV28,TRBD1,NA,CASSFGTGRGQPQHF,TGTGCCAGCAGTTTCGGGACAGGGAGGGGTCAGCCCCAGCATTTT
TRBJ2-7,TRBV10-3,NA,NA,CAISESLIPRGYEQYF,TGTGCCATCAGTGAGTCGTTAATTCCGAGAGGGTACGAGCAGTACTTC
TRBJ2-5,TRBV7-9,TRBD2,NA,CASSLDGGGPYQETQYF,TGTGCCAGCAGCTTAGACGGCGGGGGGCCTTACCAAGAGACCCAGTACTTC
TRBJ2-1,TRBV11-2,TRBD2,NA,CASSLEASGRNEQFF,TGTGCCAGCAGCTTAGAGGCTAGCGGGAGGAATGAGCAGTTCTTC
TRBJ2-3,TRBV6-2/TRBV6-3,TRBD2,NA,CASSSTSQKPVGDTQYF,TGTGCCAGCAGTTCGACTAGCCAAAAACCAGTGGGAGATACGCAGTATTTT
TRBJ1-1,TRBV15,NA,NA,CATSPTLAGMNTEAFF,TGTGCCACCAGCCCCACCCTAGCTGGCATGAACACTGAAGCTTTCTTT
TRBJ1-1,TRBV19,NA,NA,CASSPSGPFRVNTEAFF,TGTGCCAGTAGTCCCTCAGGGCCCTTTAGAGTGAACACTGAAGCTTTCTTT
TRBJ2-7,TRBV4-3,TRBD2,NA,CASSQDPLAGGLDEQYF,TGCGCCAGCAGCCAAGATCCGCTAGCGGGGGGCCTGGACGAGCAGTACTTC
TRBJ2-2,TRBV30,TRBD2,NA,CAWSPGTGLTSGSRLVNTGELFF,TGTGCCTGGAGTCCCGGGACAGGGTTAACTAGCGGGAGCCGCCTAGTGAACACCGGGGAGCTGTTTTTT
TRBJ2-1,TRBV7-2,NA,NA,CASSLEPSYNEQFF,TGTGCCAGCAGCTTAGAGCCCTCCTACAATGAGCAGTTCTTC
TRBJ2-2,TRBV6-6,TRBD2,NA,CASNLAGAQTGELFF,TGTGCCAGCAACCTAGCGGGAGCTCAAACCGGGGAGCTGTTTTTT
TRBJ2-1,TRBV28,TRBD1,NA,CASSYHRDSINNEQFF,TGTGCCAGCAGTTATCACCGGGACAGTATTAACAATGAGCAGTTCTTC
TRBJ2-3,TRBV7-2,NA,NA,CASSLDFIYTDTQYF,TGTGCCAGCAGCTTAGACTTTATCTACACAGATACGCAGTATTTT
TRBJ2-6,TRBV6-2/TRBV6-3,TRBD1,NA,CASSYVDRGSGANVLTF,TGTGCCAGCAGTTACGTGGACAGGGGGTCTGGGGCCAACGTCCTGACTTTC
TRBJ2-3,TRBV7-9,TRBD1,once,CASSLGQGATDTQYF,TGTGCCAGCAGCCTAGGACAGGGTGCCACAGATACGCAGTATTTT
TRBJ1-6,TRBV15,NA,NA,CATSRDPGDYNSPLHF,TGTGCCACCAGCAGAGATCCGGGAGATTATAATTCACCCCTCCACTTT
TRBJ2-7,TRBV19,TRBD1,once,CASSIGTGGAYEQYF,TGTGCCAGTAGTATTGGGACAGGGGGCGCCTACGAGCAGTACTTC
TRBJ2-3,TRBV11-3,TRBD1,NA,CASSTRTGGTDTQYF,TGTGCCAGCAGCACTCGGACAGGGGGAACAGATACGCAGTATTTT
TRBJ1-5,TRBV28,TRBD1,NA,CASFTRDRNTAGNQPQHF,TGTGCCAGCTTTACCAGGGACAGGAACACTGCGGGCAATCAGCCCCAGCATTTT
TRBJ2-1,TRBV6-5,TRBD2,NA,CASREREKAYNEQFF,TGTGCCAGCAGAGAGCGGGAGAAGGCCTACAATGAGCAGTTCTTC
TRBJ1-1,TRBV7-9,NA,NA,CASSRTENTEAFF,TGTGCCAGCAGCCGCACAGAGAACACTGAAGCTTTCTTT
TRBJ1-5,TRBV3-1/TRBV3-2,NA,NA,CASSQGGSNQPQHF,TGTGCCAGCAGCCAAGGAGGTTCCAATCAGCCCCAGCATTTT
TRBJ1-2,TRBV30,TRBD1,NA,CAWSSQGDTGYTF,TGTGCCTGGAGTAGCCAGGGGGATACTGGCTACACCTTC
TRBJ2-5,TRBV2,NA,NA,CASSAPEDNQETQYF,TGTGCCAGCAGCGCCCCTGAGGACAACCAAGAGACCCAGTACTTC
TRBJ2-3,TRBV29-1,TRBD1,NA,CSVVGDRGIDTQYF,TGCAGCGTTGTAGGGGACAGGGGGATAGATACGCAGTATTTT
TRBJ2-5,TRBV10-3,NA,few,CAISERNRAETQYF,TGTGCCATCAGTGAGAGGAACAGGGCCGAGACCCAGTACTTC
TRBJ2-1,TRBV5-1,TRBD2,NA,CASGLGLAGVEFF,TGCGCCAGCGGGTTGGGGCTAGCGGGAGTAGAGTTCTTC
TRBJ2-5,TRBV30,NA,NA,CAWSVVAGPGETQYF,TGTGCCTGGAGTGTCGTTGCAGGGCCGGGAGAGACCCAGTACTTC
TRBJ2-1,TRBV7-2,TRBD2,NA,CASSSLRAGGHNEQFF,TGTGCCAGCAGCTCCCTCCGAGCGGGAGGGCACAATGAGCAGTTCTTC
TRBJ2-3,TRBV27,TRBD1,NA,CASSPTPGGARADTQYF,TGTGCCAGCAGTCCCACCCCAGGGGGCGCACGAGCAGATACGCAGTATTTT
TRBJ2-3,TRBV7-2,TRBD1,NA,CASSPGGPSTDTQYF,TGTGCCAGCAGCCCAGGGGGCCCTAGCACAGATACGCAGTATTTT
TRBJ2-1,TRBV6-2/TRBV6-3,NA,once,CASSYKDWHEQFF,TGTGCCAGCAGTTACAAAGACTGGCATGAGCAGTTCTTC